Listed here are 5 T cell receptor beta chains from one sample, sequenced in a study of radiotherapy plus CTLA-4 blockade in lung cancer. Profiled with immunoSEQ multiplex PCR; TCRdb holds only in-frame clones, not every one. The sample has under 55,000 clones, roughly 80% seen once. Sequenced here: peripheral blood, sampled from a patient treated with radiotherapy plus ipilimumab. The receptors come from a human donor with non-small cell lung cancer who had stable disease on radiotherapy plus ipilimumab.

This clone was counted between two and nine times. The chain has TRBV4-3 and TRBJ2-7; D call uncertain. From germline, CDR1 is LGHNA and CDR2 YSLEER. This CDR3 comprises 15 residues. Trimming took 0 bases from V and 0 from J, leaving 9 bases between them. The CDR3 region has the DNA TGCGCCAGCAGCCAAGAAATGGCTAGCTCCTACGAGCAGTACTTC. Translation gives CASSQEMASSYEQYF.

The CDR3 spells CASREGQGSTGELFF. In DNA, the CDR3 is TGTGCCAGCAGGGAGGGACAGGGGAGCACCGGGGAGCTGTTTTTT. This chain connects TRBV2 to TRBJ2-2, with 10 bases that match TRBD1. This CDR3 has 15 amino acids. Germline V gene sequence: CDR1 SNHLY, CDR2 FYNNEI. V was pared by 6 bases and J by 4 bases, with 5 bases of the junction left unmatched.

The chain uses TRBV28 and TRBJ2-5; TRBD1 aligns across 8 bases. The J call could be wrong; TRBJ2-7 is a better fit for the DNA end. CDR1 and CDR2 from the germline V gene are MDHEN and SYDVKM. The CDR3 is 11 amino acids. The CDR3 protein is CASTGGFEQYF. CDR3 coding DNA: TGTGCCAGCACAGGGGGCTTCGAGCAGTACTTC.

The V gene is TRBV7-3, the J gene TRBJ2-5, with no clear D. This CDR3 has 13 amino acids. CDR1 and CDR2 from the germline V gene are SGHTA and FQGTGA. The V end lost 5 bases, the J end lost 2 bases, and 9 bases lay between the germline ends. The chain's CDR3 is CASSRGGQETQYF. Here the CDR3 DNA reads TGTGCCAGCAGCCGAGGCGGACAAGAGACCCAGTACTTC.

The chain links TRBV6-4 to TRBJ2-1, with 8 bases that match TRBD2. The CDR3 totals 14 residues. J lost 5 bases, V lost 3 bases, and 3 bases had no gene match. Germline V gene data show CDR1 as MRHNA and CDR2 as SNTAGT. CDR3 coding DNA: TGTGCCAGCAGTGAAGAACTAGCGGACAATGAGCAGTTCTTC. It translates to CASSEELADNEQFF.